The next 26 T cell receptor beta chains were all read from a single sample in a study of blood T cell repertoires in COVID-19. The method was immunoSEQ multiplex PCR; TCRdb's version includes in-frame clones alone and lacks a portion of them. The sample gives about 48,000 clones, approximately 86% of which show up once; less than 3% is in the top ten. Sequencing was performed on peripheral blood. The source is a woman aged 80 or older with acute or convalescent COVID-19.

The chain is built from TRBV19 and TRBJ1-1; maybe TRBD1 (5 bases). Germline CDR1 reads LNHDA; CDR2 reads SQIVND (reference sequence). V gave up 7 bases and J gave up 2 bases, with 17 bases separating them. The length of the CDR3 is 15 residues. CDR3 coding DNA: TGTGCCAGTATTCAGGGTGGACTAGAAAACACTGAAGCTTTCTTT. This sequence encodes CASIQGGLENTEAFF.

This chain uses TRBV27 with TRBJ1-2, with a possible D match to TRBD1 (6 bases). From germline, CDR1 is MNHEY and CDR2 SMNVEV (reference sequence). The ends were cut back, 6 bases at V and 0 bases at J, with 14 bases in the middle. CDR3 length: 15 amino acids. In DNA, the CDR3 is TGTGCCAGCAGCTCCAGGGGATCAGCTAACTATGGCTACACCTTC. Its translation: CASSSRGSANYGYTF.

The V and J genes are TRBV6-7 and TRBJ2-5; TRBD2 matches at 8 bases. TRBV6-7 is classed as an ORF, of uncertain function. Trimming removed 2 bases from V and 1 base from J; junction bases left unmatched: 12. This CDR3 region has 18 residues. CDR3 residues: CASSYTPSSRGAQETQYF. In nucleotides, the CDR3 is TGTGCCAGCAGTTACACACCTTCTTCGCGGGGGGCCCAAGAGACCCAGTACTTC.

The rearrangement uses TRBV18 and TRBJ2-2; 9 bases are a match to TRBD1. The germline CDR1 and CDR2 sequences are KGHSH and LQKENI. Trimming removed 3 bases from V and 4 bases from J; junction bases left unmatched: 3. The CDR3 length is 15 residues. The CDR3 sequence is CASSPTGGGTGELFF. CDR3 nucleotides: TGTGCCAGCTCACCGACAGGGGGTGGCACCGGGGAGCTGTTTTTT.

This chain links TRBV30 with TRBJ1-4, with TRBD1 matching 12 bases. The V segment lost 7 bases and the J segment 4 bases; nucleotides outside the gene matches: 13. The germline V gene encodes CDR1 GTSNPN and CDR2 SVGIG (reference sequence). This CDR3 comprises 17 residues. CDR3 sequence (DNA): TGTGCCTCCCAAGGGGGGGACAGGGGGCTGGGTAATGAAAAACTGTTTTTT. Protein: CASQGGDRGLGNEKLFF.

The chain employs TRBV5-1 and TRBJ2-7; 9 bases are shared with TRBD2. The V gene's germline CDR1 is SGHRS and CDR2 YFSETQ. The CDR3 contains 12 residues. Unmatched junction bases numbered 3, after V lost 4 bases and J lost 7 bases. CDR3 residues: CASSTAGGEQYF. Here the CDR3 DNA reads TGCGCCAGCAGCACTGCGGGGGGGGAGCAGTACTTC.

This sequence joins TRBV12-3 or TRBV12-4 and TRBJ1-2; TRBD1 might be the D (5 bases). The CDR3 extends over 13 amino acids. V shed 6 bases and J shed 6 bases, with 14 bases lying between them. As DNA, the CDR3 is TGTGCCAGCAGCACCGACAGATCCCATGGCTACACCTTC. As protein: CASSTDRSHGYTF.

The table lists this clone with a few counts. The genes are TRBV6-5 and TRBJ1-3; D is unclear. CDR1 and CDR2 (germline): MNHEY, SVGAGI. Trimming shortened V by 10 bases and J by 4 bases, and 11 bases separated the two germline ends. The CDR3 consists of 12 residues. This CDR3 is CATSSRGNTIYF. DNA of the CDR3: TGTGCCACCTCGTCTCGGGGAAACACCATATATTTT.

The gene calls are TRBV6-5 and TRBJ1-6; no firm D call. Germline loops: CDR1 MNHEY, CDR2 SVGAGI. V was trimmed by 2 bases and J by 6 bases, leaving 11 bases between them. This CDR3 is built from 15 residues. CDR3 nucleotide sequence: TGTGCCAGCAGTTACGAGGGCTTGGGTAATTCACCCCTCCACTTT. This encodes CASSYEGLGNSPLHF.

This clone was picked up one time. The chain carries TRBV19 and TRBJ1-1; a possible D gene is TRBD1 (5 bases). V was pared by 1 base and J by 4 bases, with 7 bases between. This CDR3 comprises 13 residues. The V gene's germline CDR1 is LNHDA and CDR2 SQIVND (reference sequence). The CDR3 is CASSIGQPTEAFF. The CDR3 bases are TGTGCCAGTAGTATAGGACAGCCCACTGAAGCTTTCTTT. The full variable domain, completed using reference TRBV19 and TRBJ1-1, is DGGITQSPKYLFRKEGQNVTLSCEQNLNHDAMYWYRQDPGQGLRLIYYSQIVNDFQKGDIAEGYSVSREKKESFPLTVTSAQKNPTAFYLCASSIGQPTEAFFGQGTRLTVV.

The genes are TRBV2 and TRBJ1-5; 8 bases are a match to TRBD1. With 5 bases clipped from V and 3 bases from J, the junction kept 6 bases outside the gene matches. The CDR3 has 15 residues. In germline, CDR1 is SNHLY, CDR2 FYNNEI. Written as DNA, the CDR3 is TGTGCCAGCAGTCCCAGGACAGGGTTCAATCAGCCCCAGCATTTT. Translation gives CASSPRTGFNQPQHF. The full variable domain, in which reference TRBV2 and TRBJ1-5 provide the parts outside the CDR3, is EPEVTQTPSHQVTQMGQEVILRCVPISNHLYFYWYRQILGQKVEFLVSFYNNEISEKSEIFDDQFSVERPDGSNFTLKIRSTKLEDSAMYFCASSPRTGFNQPQHFGDGTRLSIL.

This clone was observed a handful of times. The chain links TRBV19 to TRBJ1-4; 8 positions match TRBD1. This CDR3 spans 15 amino acids. CDR1 and CDR2 (germline): LNHDA, SQIVND (reference sequence). The V segment lost 7 bases and the J segment 1 base; nucleotides outside the gene matches: 5. The CDR3 reads CASKTGEKTNEKLFF. The CDR3 nucleotides are TGTGCCAGTAAGACAGGGGAAAAAACTAATGAAAAACTGTTTTTT.

This chain links TRBV19 with TRBJ1-2, with a possible D match to TRBD1 (5 bases). The CDR3 covers 13 residues. V lost 5 bases and J 7 bases, leaving 14 bases between the germline ends. The germline gives CDR1 LNHDA, CDR2 SQIVND (reference sequence). CDR3 DNA sequence: TGTGCCAGTAGTGTCCTCCAGGGATCTGGCTACACCTTC. Translating it yields CASSVLQGSGYTF.

The rearrangement links TRBV7-2 to TRBJ1-1, with D maybe TRBD1 (5 bases). This CDR3 is built from 12 residues. With 5 bases removed from V and 8 bases from J, the gap between germline ends came to 12 bases. Germline lookup yields CDR1 SGHTA and CDR2 FQGNSA. The CDR3 DNA is TGTGCCAGCAGCCACCCAGGGCCCGAAGCTTTCTTT. It is translated as CASSHPGPEAFF.

The gene calls are TRBV7-8 and TRBJ1-2, with D perhaps TRBD1 (6 bases). Trimming removed 5 bases at V and 7 bases at J, with 11 bases between. The CDR3 is 12 amino acids. In germline, CDR1 is SGHVS, CDR2 FQNEAQ. CDR3 protein: CASSPRGFGYTF. Written as DNA, the CDR3 is TGTGCCAGCAGCCCTAGGGGGTTTGGCTACACCTTC.

The chain links TRBV7-9 to TRBJ1-2, with TRBD1 matching over 8 bases. After removal of 2 bases from V and 5 bases from J, the junction contained 7 bases not matched to a gene. This CDR3 is 15 amino acids long. CDR1 is SEHNR, CDR2 FQNEAQ, per germline (reference sequence). In DNA, the CDR3 is TGTGCCAGCAGCTTACAGGGGGCGGTTGATTATGGCTACACCTTC. Translating it yields CASSLQGAVDYGYTF.

The J gene is TRBJ1-2, the V gene TRBV19; 10 positions match TRBD1. V lost 4 bases, J lost 0 bases, and 5 bases stayed unmatched. This CDR3 has 16 amino acids. CDR1 and CDR2 from the germline V gene are LNHDA and SQIVND (reference sequence). CDR3 sequence (DNA): TGTGCCAGTAGTACGACAGGGGGCTTCACTAACTATGGCTACACCTTC. Translated, it gives CASSTTGGFTNYGYTF. Complete variable domain (other parts from reference TRBV19 and TRBJ1-2): DGGITQSPKYLFRKEGQNVTLSCEQNLNHDAMYWYRQDPGQGLRLIYYSQIVNDFQKGDIAEGYSVSREKKESFPLTVTSAQKNPTAFYLCASSTTGGFTNYGYTFGSGTRLTVV.

This clone has just one count. The genes are TRBV5-1 and TRBJ1-6, with 9 nucleotides matching TRBD1. V dropped 0 bases and J dropped 2; count of bases not matched to a gene: 0. Germline V CDR1 and CDR2: SGHRS, YFSETQ. This CDR3 is built from 16 residues. The CDR3 here is CASSLGQGAYNSPLHF. The CDR3 DNA reads as TGCGCCAGCAGCTTGGGACAGGGGGCCTATAATTCACCCCTCCACTTT.

The genes are TRBV15 and TRBJ1-1; D not certain. The ends were cut back, 0 bases at V and 4 bases at J, with 12 bases in the middle. CDR1 and CDR2 from the germline V gene are LNHNV and YYDKDF (reference sequence). The CDR3 sequence is 15 residues long. CDR3 in amino acids: CATSRDRGAFTEAFF. CDR3 nucleotide sequence: TGTGCCACCAGCAGAGATCGGGGAGCCTTCACTGAAGCTTTCTTT. The full variable domain, in which reference TRBV15 and TRBJ1-1 provide the parts outside the CDR3, is DAMVIQNPRYQVTQFGKPVTLSCSQTLNHNVMYWYQQKSSQAPKLLFHYYDKDFNNEADTPDNFQSRRPNTSFCFLDIRSPGLGDTAMYLCATSRDRGAFTEAFFGQGTRLTVV.

This clone came up once. V gene TRBV19 combines with J gene TRBJ2-7; D is unresolved. The germline V and J ends were trimmed by 6 bases and 0 bases, with 12 bases remaining between them. This CDR3 has 14 residues. Germline V lookup: CDR1 LNHDA, CDR2 SQIVND (reference sequence). CDR3 region: CASRAVSDSYEQYF. For the CDR3, the DNA is TGTGCCAGTAGGGCAGTGTCAGACTCCTACGAGCAGTACTTC.

The genes are TRBV7-9 and TRBJ2-1; 11 nucleotides line up with TRBD1. Germline V gene sequence: CDR1 SEHNR, CDR2 FQNEAQ (reference sequence). Losses at the gene ends were 5 bases for V and 8 bases for J; bases not matched to a gene: 8. This CDR3 is built from 15 residues. In DNA form, the CDR3 reads TGTGCCAGCAGCCCGGACAGGGGGCACAACGATGAGCAGTTCTTC. Its protein is CASSPDRGHNDEQFF.

The V gene is TRBV2, the J gene TRBJ1-2, with a tentative D call TRBD1 (5 bases). Looked up from germline, CDR1 is SNHLY and CDR2 is FYNNEI. The CDR3 contains 13 residues. The V gene lost 5 bases and the J gene lost 1 base, with 8 bases spanning the gap. CDR3 sequence (DNA): TGTGCCAGCAGTCCCAGGGTTAACTATGGCTACACCTTC. It yields the protein CASSPRVNYGYTF.

This chain joins TRBV6-4 and TRBJ2-2; maybe TRBD1 (5 bases). The ends were cut back, 4 bases at V and 5 bases at J, with 11 bases in the middle. CDR1 and CDR2 (germline): MRHNA, SNTAGT. CDR3 length: 14 residues. As DNA, the CDR3 is TGTGCCAGCAGTGTCAGGGTCGGAACCGGGGAGCTGTTTTTT. Amino acid sequence: CASSVRVGTGELFF.

This rearrangement joins TRBV7-8 to TRBJ1-1; 7 positions match TRBD1. CDR1 SGHVS and CDR2 FQNEAQ come from the germline V gene. V was clipped by 3 bases and J by 4 bases; unmatched bases: 5. The CDR3 spans 14 residues. The CDR3 DNA sequence: TGTGCCAGCAGCTTCCCAGGGGGTAGCACTGAAGCTTTCTTT. The encoded protein is CASSFPGGSTEAFF.

V gene TRBV30 combines with J gene TRBJ1-2; D is uncertain. V was shortened by 1 base and J by 8 bases, with 11 bases between the two germline ends. The CDR3 is made up of 12 amino acids. Germline CDR1 reads GTSNPN; CDR2 reads SVGIG (reference sequence). The DNA of the CDR3 is TGTGCCTGGAGTGGGAGTGGCGTGGGCTACACCTTC. This codes for CAWSGSGVGYTF.

V is TRBV11-1 and J is TRBJ2-1, with D perhaps TRBD1 (6 bases). With 4 bases removed from V and 4 bases from J, the gap between germline ends came to 17 bases. Germline CDR1 and CDR2: SGHAT and FQDESV (reference sequence). There are 16 residues in the CDR3. The CDR3: CASSSSDDRHYNEQFF. CDR3 bases: TGTGCCAGCAGCTCTTCGGACGACAGGCATTACAATGAGCAGTTCTTC.